This TCR beta chain was sequenced in a study of shared clonotypes between healthy human individuals. Whole-study results and caveats: Memory subsets generally showed lower estimated richness than naive subsets. Donor clonotype sharing was expected to depend on sequencing depth.

Naive CD4+ cells were CD45RA-selected; the remaining cells were memory. CDR1 and CDR2 (germline): MDHEN, SYDVKM. With V trimmed by 7 bases and J by 2 bases, 11 bases remained unmatched. The CDR3 sequence is 15 residues long. TCRdb keeps only in-frame clones here, not all; method: immunoSEQ multiplex PCR. In the table there are 1,100,000 or so clones, about 80% of which are singletons. This clone occurred a few times. The target antigen is unknown. Source material: memory CD4+ T cells from PBMCs. This sample's subset: CD45RA-negative fraction. The V and J genes are TRBV28 and TRBJ2-7; 7 nucleotides align to TRBD2. The clonotype comes from a man aged 18-30 years in good health. Some clones in this sample may be carry-over from other donors' samples. The CDR3 bases are TGTGCCAGCACCGTGGGGGGGAGGGCTCCCTACGAGCAGTACTTC. Translating it yields CASTVGGRAPYEQYF.